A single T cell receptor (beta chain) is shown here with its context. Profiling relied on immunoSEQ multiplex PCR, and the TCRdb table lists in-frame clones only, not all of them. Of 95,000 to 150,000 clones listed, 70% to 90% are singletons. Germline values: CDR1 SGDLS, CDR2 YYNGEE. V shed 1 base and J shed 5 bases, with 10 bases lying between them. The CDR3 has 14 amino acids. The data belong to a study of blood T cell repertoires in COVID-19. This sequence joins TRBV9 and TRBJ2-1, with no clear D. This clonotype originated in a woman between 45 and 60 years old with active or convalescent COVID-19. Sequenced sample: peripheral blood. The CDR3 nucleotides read TGTGCCAGCAGCGTACCTTCAAACAACAATGAGCAGTTCTTC. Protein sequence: CASSVPSNNNEQFF.